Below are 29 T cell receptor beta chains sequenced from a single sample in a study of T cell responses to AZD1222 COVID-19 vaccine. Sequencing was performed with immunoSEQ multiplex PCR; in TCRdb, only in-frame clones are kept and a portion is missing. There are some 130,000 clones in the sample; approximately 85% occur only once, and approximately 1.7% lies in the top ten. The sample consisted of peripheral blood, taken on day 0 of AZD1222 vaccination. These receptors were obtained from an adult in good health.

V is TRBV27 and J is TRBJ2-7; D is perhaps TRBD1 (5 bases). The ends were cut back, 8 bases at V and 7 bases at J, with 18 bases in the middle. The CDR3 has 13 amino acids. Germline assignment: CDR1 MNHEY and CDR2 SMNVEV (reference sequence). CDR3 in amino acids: CASGHPAGKEQYF. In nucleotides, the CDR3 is TGTGCCAGCGGACACCCCGCCGGAAAAGAGCAGTACTTC.

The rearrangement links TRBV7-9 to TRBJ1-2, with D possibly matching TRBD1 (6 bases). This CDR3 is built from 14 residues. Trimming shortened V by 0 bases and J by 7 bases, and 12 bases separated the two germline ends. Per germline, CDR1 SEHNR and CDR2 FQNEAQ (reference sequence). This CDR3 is CASSLAGGGSGYTF. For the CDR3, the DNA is TGTGCCAGCAGCTTAGCGGGAGGGGGTTCTGGCTACACCTTC.

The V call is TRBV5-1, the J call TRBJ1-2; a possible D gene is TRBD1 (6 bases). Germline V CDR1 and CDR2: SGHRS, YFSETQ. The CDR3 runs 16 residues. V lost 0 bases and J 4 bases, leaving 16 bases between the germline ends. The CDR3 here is CASSLAPGGASYGYTF. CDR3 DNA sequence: TGCGCCAGCAGCTTGGCCCCGGGGGGCGCGAGCTATGGCTACACCTTC.

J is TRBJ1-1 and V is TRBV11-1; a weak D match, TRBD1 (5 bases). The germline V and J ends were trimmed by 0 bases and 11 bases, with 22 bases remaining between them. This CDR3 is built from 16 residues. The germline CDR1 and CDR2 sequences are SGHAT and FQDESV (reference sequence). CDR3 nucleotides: TGTGCCAGCAGCTTAGCGGCCGGACACTCCCGCAATATGGCTTTCTTT. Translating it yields CASSLAAGHSRNMAFF.

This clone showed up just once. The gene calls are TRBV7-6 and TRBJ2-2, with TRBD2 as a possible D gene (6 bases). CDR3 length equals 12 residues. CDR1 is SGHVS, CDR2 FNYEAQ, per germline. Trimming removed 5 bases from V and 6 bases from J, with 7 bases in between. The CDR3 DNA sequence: TGTGCCAGCAGCCCGGGGGCCGGGGAGCTGTTTTTT. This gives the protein CASSPGAGELFF.

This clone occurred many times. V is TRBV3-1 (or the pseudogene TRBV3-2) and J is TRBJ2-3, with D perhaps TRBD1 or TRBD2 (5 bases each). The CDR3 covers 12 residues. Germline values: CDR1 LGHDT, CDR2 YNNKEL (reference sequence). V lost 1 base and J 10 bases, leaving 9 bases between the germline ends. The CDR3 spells CASSQARGAQYF. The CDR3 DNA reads TGTGCCAGCAGCCAAGCGCGAGGGGCGCAGTATTTT.

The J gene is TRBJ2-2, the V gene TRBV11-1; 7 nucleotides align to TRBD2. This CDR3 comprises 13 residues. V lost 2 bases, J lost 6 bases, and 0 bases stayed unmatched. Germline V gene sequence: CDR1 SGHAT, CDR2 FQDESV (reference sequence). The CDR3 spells CASSLRGAGELFF. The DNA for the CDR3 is TGTGCCAGCAGCTTACGGGGGGCCGGGGAGCTGTTTTTT.

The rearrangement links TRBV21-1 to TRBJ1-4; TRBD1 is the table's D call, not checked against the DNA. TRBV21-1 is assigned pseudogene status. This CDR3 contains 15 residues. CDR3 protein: CASSLGQGLVEKLFF. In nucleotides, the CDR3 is TGTGCCAGCAGTCTCGGACAGGGTCTTGTTGAAAAACTGTTTTTT.

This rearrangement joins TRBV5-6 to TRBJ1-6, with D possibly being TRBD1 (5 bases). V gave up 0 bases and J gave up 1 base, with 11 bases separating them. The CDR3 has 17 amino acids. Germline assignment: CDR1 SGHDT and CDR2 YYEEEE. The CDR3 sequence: CASSLAGAGSYNSPLHF. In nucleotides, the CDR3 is TGTGCCAGCAGCTTGGCCGGGGCAGGGTCCTATAATTCACCCCTCCACTTT.

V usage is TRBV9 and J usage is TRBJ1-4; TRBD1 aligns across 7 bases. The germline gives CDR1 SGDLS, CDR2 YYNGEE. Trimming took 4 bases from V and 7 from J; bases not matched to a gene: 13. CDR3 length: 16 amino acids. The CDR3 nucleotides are TGTGCCAGCAGCCCTCTTCCCGGGACAGAAGCTGAAAAACTGTTTTTT. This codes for CASSPLPGTEAEKLFF.

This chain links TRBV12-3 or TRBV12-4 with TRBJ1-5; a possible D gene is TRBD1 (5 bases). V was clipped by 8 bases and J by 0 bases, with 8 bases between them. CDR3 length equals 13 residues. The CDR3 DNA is TGTGCCAGCGTCGGGGGTAGCAATCAGCCCCAGCATTTT. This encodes CASVGGSNQPQHF.

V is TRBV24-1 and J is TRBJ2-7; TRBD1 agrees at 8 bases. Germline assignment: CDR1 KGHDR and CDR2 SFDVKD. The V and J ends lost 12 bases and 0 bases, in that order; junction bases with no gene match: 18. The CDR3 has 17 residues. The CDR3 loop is CASWGRPGQVLSYEQYF. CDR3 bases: TGTGCCTCCTGGGGGAGACCGGGACAGGTTCTCTCCTACGAGCAGTACTTC.

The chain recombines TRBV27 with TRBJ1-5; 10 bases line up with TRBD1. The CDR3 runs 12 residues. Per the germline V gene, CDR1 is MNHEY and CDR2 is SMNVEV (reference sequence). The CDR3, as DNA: TGTGGGTCCGGGACAGGGGTTCAGCCCCAGCATTTT. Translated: CGSGTGVQPQHF.

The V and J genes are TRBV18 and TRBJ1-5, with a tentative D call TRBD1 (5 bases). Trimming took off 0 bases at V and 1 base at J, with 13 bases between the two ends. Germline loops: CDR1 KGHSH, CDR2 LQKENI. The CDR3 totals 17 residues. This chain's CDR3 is CASSPPGGRGSNQPQHF. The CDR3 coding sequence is TGTGCCAGCTCACCACCGGGGGGGAGGGGAAGCAATCAGCCCCAGCATTTT.

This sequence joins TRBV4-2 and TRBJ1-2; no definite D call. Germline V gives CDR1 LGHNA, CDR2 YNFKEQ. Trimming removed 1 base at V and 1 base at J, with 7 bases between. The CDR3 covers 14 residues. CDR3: CASSQAGSNYGYTF. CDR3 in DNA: TGTGCCAGCAGCCAAGCTGGAAGTAACTATGGCTACACCTTC.

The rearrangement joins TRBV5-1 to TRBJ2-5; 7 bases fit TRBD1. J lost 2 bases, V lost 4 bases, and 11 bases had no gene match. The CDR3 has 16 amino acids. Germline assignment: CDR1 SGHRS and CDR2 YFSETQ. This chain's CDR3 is CASSQQAGQVQETQYF. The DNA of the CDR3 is TGCGCCAGCAGCCAACAAGCCGGACAGGTACAAGAGACCCAGTACTTC.

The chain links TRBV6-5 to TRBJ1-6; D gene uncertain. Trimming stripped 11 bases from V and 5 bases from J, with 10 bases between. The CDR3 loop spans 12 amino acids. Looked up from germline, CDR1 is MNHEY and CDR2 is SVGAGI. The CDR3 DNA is TGTGCCTCGCGAGGTAATAATTCACCCCTCCACTTT. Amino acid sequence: CASRGNNSPLHF.

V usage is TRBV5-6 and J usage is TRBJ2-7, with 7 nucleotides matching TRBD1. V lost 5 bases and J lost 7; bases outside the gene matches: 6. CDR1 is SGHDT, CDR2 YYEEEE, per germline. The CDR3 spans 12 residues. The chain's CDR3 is CASSSDRREQYF. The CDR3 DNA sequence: TGTGCCAGCAGTTCGGACAGGCGGGAGCAGTACTTC.

CDR3 in DNA: TGTGCCAGTAGTATGCTCGCACGGAACACCGGGGAGCTGTTTTTT. It translates to CASSMLARNTGELFF. The chain links TRBV19 to TRBJ2-2; D is unclear. This CDR3 region has 15 residues. Germline V gene data show CDR1 as LNHDA and CDR2 as SQIVND (reference sequence). V lost 3 bases, J lost 1 base, and 9 bases lay in between.

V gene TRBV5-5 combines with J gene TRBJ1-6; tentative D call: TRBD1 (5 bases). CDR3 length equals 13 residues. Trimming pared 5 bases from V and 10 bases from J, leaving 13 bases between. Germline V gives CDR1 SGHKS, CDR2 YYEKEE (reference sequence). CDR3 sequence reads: CASSPSRESPLHF. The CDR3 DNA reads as TGTGCCAGCAGTCCGAGCAGGGAGTCACCCCTCCACTTT. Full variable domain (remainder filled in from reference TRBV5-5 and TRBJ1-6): DAGVTQSPTHLIKTRGQQVTLRCSPISGHKSVSWYQQVLGQGPQFIFQYYEKEERGRGNFPDRFSARQFPNYSSELNVNALLLGDSALYLCASSPSRESPLHFGNGTRLTVT.

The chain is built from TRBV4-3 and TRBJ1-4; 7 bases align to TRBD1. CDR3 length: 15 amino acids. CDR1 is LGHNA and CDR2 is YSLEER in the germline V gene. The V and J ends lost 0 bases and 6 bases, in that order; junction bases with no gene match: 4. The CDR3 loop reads CASSQEQGFYEKLFF. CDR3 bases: TGCGCCAGCAGCCAAGAACAGGGGTTTTATGAAAAACTGTTTTTT.

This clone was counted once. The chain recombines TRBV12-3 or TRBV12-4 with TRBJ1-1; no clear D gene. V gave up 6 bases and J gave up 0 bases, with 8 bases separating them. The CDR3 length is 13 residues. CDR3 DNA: TGTGCCAGCAGAACGACCGTGAACACTGAAGCTTTCTTT. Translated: CASRTTVNTEAFF.

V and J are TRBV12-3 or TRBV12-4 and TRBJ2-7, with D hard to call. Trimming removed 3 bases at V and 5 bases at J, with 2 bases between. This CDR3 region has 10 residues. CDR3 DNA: TGTGCCAGCAGTTTGAACGAGCAGTACTTC. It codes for CASSLNEQYF.

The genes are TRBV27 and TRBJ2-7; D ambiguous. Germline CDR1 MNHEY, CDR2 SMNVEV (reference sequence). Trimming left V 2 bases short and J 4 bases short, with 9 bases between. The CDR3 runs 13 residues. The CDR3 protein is CASSLAVGYEQYF. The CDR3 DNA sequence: TGTGCCAGCAGTTTAGCAGTTGGGTACGAGCAGTACTTC.

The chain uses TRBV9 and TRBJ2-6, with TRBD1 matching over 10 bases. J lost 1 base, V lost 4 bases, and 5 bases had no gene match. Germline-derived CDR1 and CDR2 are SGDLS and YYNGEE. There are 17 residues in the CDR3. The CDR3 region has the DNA TGTGCCAGCAGCCTACGGACAGGGGGATCTGGGGCCAACGTCCTGACTTTC. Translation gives CASSLRTGGSGANVLTF.

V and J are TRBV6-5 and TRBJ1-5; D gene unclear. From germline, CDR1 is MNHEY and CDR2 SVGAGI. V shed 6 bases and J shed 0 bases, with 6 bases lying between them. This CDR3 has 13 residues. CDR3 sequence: CASRSYSNQPQHF. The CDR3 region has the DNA TGTGCCAGCAGATCTTATAGCAATCAGCCCCAGCATTTT.

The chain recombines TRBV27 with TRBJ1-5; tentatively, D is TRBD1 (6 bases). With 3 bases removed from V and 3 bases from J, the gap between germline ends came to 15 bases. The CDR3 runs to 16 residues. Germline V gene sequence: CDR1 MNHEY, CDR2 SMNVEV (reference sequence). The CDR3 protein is CASSLVGGGSNQPQHF. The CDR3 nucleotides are TGTGCCAGCAGTTTGGTGGGAGGGGGGTCCAATCAGCCCCAGCATTTT.

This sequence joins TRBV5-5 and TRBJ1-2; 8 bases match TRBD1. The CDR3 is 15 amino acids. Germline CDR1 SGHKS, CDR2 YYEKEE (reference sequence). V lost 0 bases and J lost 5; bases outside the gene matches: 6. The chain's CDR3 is CASSLVAGGAYGYTF. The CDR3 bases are TGTGCCAGCAGCTTGGTAGCAGGGGGCGCTTATGGCTACACCTTC.

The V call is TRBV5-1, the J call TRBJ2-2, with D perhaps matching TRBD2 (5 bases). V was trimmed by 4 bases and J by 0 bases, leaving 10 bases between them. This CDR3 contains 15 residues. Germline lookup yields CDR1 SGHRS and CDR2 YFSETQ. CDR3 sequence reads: CASSDVLANTGELFF. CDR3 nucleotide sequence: TGCGCCAGCAGCGACGTACTAGCGAACACCGGGGAGCTGTTTTTT.